The 28 T cell receptor beta chains below were found in one sample sequenced in a study of regulatory T cells in long-lasting Graves disease. Time point of the sample: persistent/refractory GD, antithyroid drugs over 5 years with positive TRAb. Extracted RNA from PBMCs served as the source of the TCR library. Researchers made TCR beta libraries by using iRepertoire HTBI primers and running Arm-PCR on CDR3 regions. MiXCR, applied by TCRdb to the multiplex PCR reads, yields one record per CDR3 protein. The sample records over 350,000 distinct CDR3 sequences, roughly 20% being singletons. The sample in question was peripheral blood mononuclear cells (PBMCs), obtained when the disease was refractory, from a patient treated with antithyroid drugs. The receptors here all came from a female donor with Graves disease.

CDR3 region: CATSRDWGTTNSPLHF. CDR3 nucleotide sequence: TGTGCCACCAGCAGAGATTGGGGGACTACTAATTCACCCCTCCACTTT. The chain joins TRBV15 to TRBJ1-6; weak D call: TRBD1 (5 bases). The CDR3 covers 16 residues. CDR1 LNHNV and CDR2 YYDKDF come from the germline V gene (reference sequence). V shed 0 bases and J shed 6 bases, with 12 bases lying between them.

The rearrangement joins TRBV28 to TRBJ2-3; 9 bases map to TRBD1. The CDR3 consists of 14 residues. The trim removed 5 bases at V and 4 bases at J, leaving 4 bases unmatched. Germline V gives CDR1 MDHEN, CDR2 SYDVKM. In DNA, the CDR3 is TGTGCCAGCAGTACACAGGGGGCGGCAGATACGCAGTATTTT. It specifies CASSTQGAADTQYF.

V gene TRBV6-9 combines with J gene TRBJ2-1; TRBD2 agrees at 8 bases. The V gene end was trimmed by 3 bases and the J gene end by 7 bases; junction bases not matched to a gene: 5. This CDR3 comprises 14 residues. Germline CDR1 is MNHGY and CDR2 is SVAAGI. The CDR3 spells CASSYLLAANEQFF. The CDR3 nucleotides are TGTGCCAGCAGTTACCTACTAGCGGCTAATGAGCAGTTCTTC.

This rearrangement joins TRBV7-2 to TRBJ2-3; no reliable D call. The CDR3 has 17 amino acids. Germline V lookup: CDR1 SGHTA, CDR2 FQGNSA. Trimming pared 1 base from V and 1 base from J, leaving 15 bases between. The CDR3 here is CASSLVRAVRGTDTQYF. The CDR3 region has the DNA TGTGCCAGCAGCTTAGTTAGGGCGGTCCGGGGCACAGATACGCAGTATTTT.

This clonotype came up a few times. V and J are TRBV3-1 and TRBJ2-2; D unresolved. The CDR3 extends over 13 amino acids. V lost 4 bases and J 4 bases, leaving 7 bases between the germline ends. Germline assignment: CDR1 LGHDT and CDR2 YNNKEL (reference sequence). CDR3 protein: CASSPQTTGELFF. The CDR3, as DNA: TGTGCCAGCAGCCCCCAGACCACCGGGGAGCTGTTTTTT.

In this sample, this clonotype turned up many times. The chain employs TRBV20-1 and TRBJ2-7; 9 bases map to TRBD1. J lost 3 bases, V lost 2 bases, and 2 bases had no gene match. Germline CDR1 is DFQATT and CDR2 is SNEGSKA (reference sequence). The CDR3 loop spans 13 amino acids. The CDR3 sequence: CSARRQGGYEQYF. CDR3 sequence (DNA): TGCAGTGCTAGAAGACAGGGGGGCTACGAGCAGTACTTC.

This clonotype was seen a few times. The rearrangement links TRBV18 to TRBJ2-7, with D maybe TRBD1 (5 bases). The CDR3 length is 14 residues. V was trimmed by 3 bases and J by 6 bases, leaving 15 bases between them. Germline-derived CDR1 and CDR2 are KGHSH and LQKENI. The CDR3 region has the DNA TGTGCCAGCTCACCTCTAGGGGAAGTGAGCGAGCAGTACTTC. It encodes CASSPLGEVSEQYF. Variable domain in full (rest from reference TRBV18 and TRBJ2-7): NAGVMQNPRHLVRRRGQEARLRCSPMKGHSHVYWYRQLPEEGLKFMVYLQKENIIDESGMPKERFSAEFPKEGPSILRIQQVVRGDSAAYFCASSPLGEVSEQYFGPGTRLTVT.

The genes are TRBV30 and TRBJ2-5, with TRBD2 as a possible D gene (5 bases). V gave up 3 bases and J gave up 5 bases, with 19 bases separating them. The CDR3 consists of 15 residues. Germline V lookup: CDR1 GTSNPN, CDR2 SVGIG (reference sequence). CDR3: CAWRRSGHVLETQYF. The CDR3 DNA reads TGTGCCTGGAGAAGGAGCGGCCACGTCCTTGAGACCCAGTACTTC.

This clonotype has only one observation. CDR3 residues: CAIKTGQDTGELFF. CDR3 DNA: TGTGCCATCAAGACAGGGCAGGACACCGGGGAGCTGTTTTTT. The chain couples TRBV10-3 to TRBJ2-2, with 7 bases identical to TRBD1. J gave up 3 bases and V 7 bases, and 5 bases lay outside the gene matches. CDR3 length: 14 residues. Germline values: CDR1 ENHRY, CDR2 SYGVKD.

This chain uses TRBV7-2 with TRBJ2-4; possibly TRBD1 or TRBD2 for D (6 bases each). V was shortened by 5 bases and J by 3 bases, with 14 bases between the two germline ends. The CDR3 has 15 amino acids. Germline values: CDR1 SGHTA, CDR2 FQGNSA. CDR3: CASSPRGGRKNIQYF. Here the CDR3 DNA reads TGTGCCAGCAGCCCCCGTGGGGGGCGCAAAAACATTCAGTACTTC.

This clonotype occurred a few times. J is TRBJ1-1 and V is TRBV5-5, with 7 bases identical to TRBD1. The length of the CDR3 is 13 residues. Germline CDR1 reads SGHKS; CDR2 reads YYEKEE (reference sequence). Germline trimming cut 3 bases from V and 8 bases from J; bases unmatched to any gene: 7. CDR3: CASSWGGQSEAFF. The CDR3 DNA follows: TGTGCCAGCAGCTGGGGGGGACAGAGCGAAGCTTTCTTT.

Ten or more counts support this clonotype. V usage is TRBV7-2 and J usage is TRBJ1-3, with 8 bases fitting TRBD1. The V gene's germline CDR1 is SGHTA and CDR2 FQGNSA. V lost 5 bases to trimming and J lost 2 bases; unmatched junction nucleotides: 8. CDR3 length equals 16 residues. The CDR3 DNA follows: TGTGCCAGCAGCCCCCCGGGCAGGGGGCCTGGAAACACCATATATTTT. It codes for CASSPPGRGPGNTIYF.

The V call is TRBV4-3, the J call TRBJ2-5; possibly TRBD2 for D (5 bases). Germline V lookup: CDR1 LGHNA, CDR2 YSLEER. CDR3 size: 15 residues. With 1 base removed from V and 2 bases from J, the gap between germline ends came to 11 bases. CDR3 sequence: CASSQAGGFQETQYF. The CDR3 region has the DNA TGCGCCAGCAGCCAAGCTGGAGGTTTTCAAGAGACCCAGTACTTC.

This clonotype was seen a handful of times. The rearrangement joins TRBV27 to TRBJ2-1; 8 positions match TRBD1. V trimming: 5 bases; J trimming: 4 bases; junction bases outside the gene matches: 10. This CDR3 has 16 residues. The germline V gene has CDR1 MNHEY and CDR2 SMNVEV (reference sequence). DNA for the CDR3: TGTGCCAGCAGTGAACGCGGCGGGACAGGTTACAATGAGCAGTTCTTC. Its translation is CASSERGGTGYNEQFF.

This clonotype was observed a few times. J is TRBJ1-5 and V is TRBV6-9, with D maybe TRBD1 (5 bases). The ends were cut back, 1 base at V and 2 bases at J, with 9 bases in the middle. Germline lookup yields CDR1 MNHGY and CDR2 SVAAGI. The CDR3 loop spans 15 amino acids. As DNA, the CDR3 is TGTGCCAGCAGTTATTTTGCGGGGGGCAATCAGCCCCAGCATTTT. Translated: CASSYFAGGNQPQHF.

This clonotype was detected a few times. The gene calls are TRBV20-1 and TRBJ1-2; TRBD1 matches 8 bases. Germline values: CDR1 DFQATT, CDR2 SNEGSKA (reference sequence). This CDR3 contains 15 residues. V dropped 0 bases and J dropped 8; count of bases not matched to a gene: 11. This CDR3 is CSARDRQGISYGYTF. The CDR3, as DNA: TGCAGTGCTAGAGATCGACAGGGGATTTCGTACGGCTACACCTTC.

The CDR3 is CAWSVFGGVTNTGELFF. In DNA, the CDR3 is TGTGCCTGGAGTGTCTTTGGTGGGGTTACGAACACCGGGGAGCTGTTTTTT. The chain is built from TRBV30 and TRBJ2-2, with D unresolved. V lost 0 bases, J lost 0 bases, and 14 bases lay in between. The CDR3 consists of 17 residues. Germline-derived CDR1 and CDR2 are GTSNPN and SVGIG (reference sequence).

Ten or more counts support this clonotype. The CDR3: CSARGPPPGDEKLFF. The DNA of the CDR3 is TGCAGTGCCCGCGGGCCCCCCCCCGGAGATGAAAAACTGTTTTTT. The rearrangement joins TRBV20-1 to TRBJ1-4; D gene uncertain. CDR3 size: 15 residues. V lost 6 bases to trimming and J lost 6 bases, with 20 bases between them. The germline V gene encodes CDR1 DFQATT and CDR2 SNEGSKA (reference sequence).

This sequence joins TRBV7-2 and TRBJ2-7; 9 bases are shared with TRBD2. CDR3 size: 15 residues. The germline V gene encodes CDR1 SGHTA and CDR2 FQGNSA. The V gene end was trimmed by 5 bases and the J gene end by 1 base; junction bases not matched to a gene: 6. The chain's CDR3 is CASSRRGGGSYEQYF. CDR3 coding DNA: TGTGCCAGCAGCCGCCGCGGGGGGGGTTCCTACGAGCAGTACTTC.

This clonotype has ten or more counts. The chain uses TRBV5-6 and TRBJ1-1; D is unclear. The V and J ends lost 4 bases and 2 bases respectively, with 9 bases between them. The CDR3 loop spans 13 amino acids. The germline CDR1 and CDR2 sequences are SGHDT and YYEEEE. The CDR3 nucleotides are TGTGCCAGCAGCCCTAGGGTCAACACTGAAGCTTTCTTT. Translated, it gives CASSPRVNTEAFF.

V and J are TRBV30 and TRBJ1-5; D ambiguous. The CDR3 length is 13 residues. The germline gives CDR1 GTSNPN, CDR2 SVGIG (reference sequence). The ends were cut back, 4 bases at V and 7 bases at J, with 14 bases in the middle. The CDR3 loop reads CAWTIRPQQPQHF. The CDR3 DNA follows: TGTGCCTGGACGATCAGGCCCCAACAGCCCCAGCATTTT.

The table lists this clonotype with many counts. The chain employs TRBV7-3 and TRBJ2-7; unclear D gene. Germline V gene lookup returns CDR1 SGHTA and CDR2 FQGTGA. The V gene lost 3 bases and the J gene lost 6 bases, with 15 bases spanning the gap. The CDR3 consists of 14 residues. CDR3 in DNA: TGTGCCAGCAGCTTTGGAACGCCCGATTCCGAGCAGTACTTC. Translated, it gives CASSFGTPDSEQYF. Supplemented by reference TRBV7-3 and TRBJ2-7, the full variable domain reads GAGVSQTPSNKVTEKGKYVELRCDPISGHTALYWYRQSLGQGPEFLIYFQGTGAADDSGLPNDRFFAVRPEGSVSTLKIQRTERGDSAVYLCASSFGTPDSEQYFGPGTRLTVT.

The rearrangement joins TRBV5-1 to TRBJ1-1, with D unclear. Germline V gene sequence: CDR1 SGHRS, CDR2 YFSETQ. Trimming removed 3 bases at V and 2 bases at J, with 14 bases between. The CDR3 is 15 residues long. The CDR3 region has the DNA TGCGCCAGCAGCTACCAAGGACTGAGAAACACTGAAGCTTTCTTT. This gives the protein CASSYQGLRNTEAFF.

This clonotype turned up a few times. V gene TRBV7-2 combines with J gene TRBJ1-6; the match to TRBD1 covers 7 bases. V lost 5 bases to trimming and J lost 7 bases; unmatched junction nucleotides: 11. Germline CDR1 reads SGHTA; CDR2 reads FQGNSA. The CDR3 spans 16 residues. The CDR3 loop reads CASSLGVTGFNSPLHF. The CDR3 DNA reads as TGTGCCAGCAGCCTGGGGGTGACAGGGTTCAATTCACCCCTCCACTTT. Full variable domain (remainder filled in from reference TRBV7-2 and TRBJ1-6): GAGVSQSPSNKVTEKGKDVELRCDPISGHTALYWYRQSLGQGLEFLIYFQGNSAPDKSGLPSDRFSAERTGGSVSTLTIQRTQQEDSAVYLCASSLGVTGFNSPLHFGNGTRLTVT.

This clonotype has more than one count but fewer than ten. The chain uses TRBV20-1 and TRBJ2-7; a possible D gene is TRBD1 (5 bases). The V gene's germline CDR1 is DFQATT and CDR2 SNEGSKA (reference sequence). Trimming shortened V by 0 bases and J by 2 bases, and 14 bases separated the two germline ends. The CDR3 runs 15 residues. Here the CDR3 DNA reads TGCAGTGCTAGAGATCTTTGGGGCGGTACCTACGAGCAGTACTTC. Translation: CSARDLWGGTYEQYF.

In its sample, this clonotype was seen many times. A junction end diverges from the germline sequence, so it may reflect a read error. V gene TRBV28 combines with J gene TRBJ2-7; D is possibly TRBD1 or TRBD2 (5 bases each). The length of the CDR3 is 17 residues. Germline loops: CDR1 MDHEN, CDR2 SYDVKM. The CDR3 spells CASSPPGTPVSSLFFFF. The CDR3 DNA follows: TGTGCCAGCAGTCCCCCCGGGACCCCCGTTTCTAGTTTATTCTTCTTCTTC.

The genes are TRBV14 and TRBJ2-7, with D unresolved. The V gene lost 1 base and the J gene lost 4 bases, with 11 bases spanning the gap. Germline-derived CDR1 and CDR2 are SGHDN and FVKESK. This CDR3 contains 14 residues. CDR3 region: CASSQGDLAYEQYF. CDR3 DNA sequence: TGTGCCAGCAGCCAAGGAGACTTGGCTTACGAGCAGTACTTC.

This clonotype has at least ten counts. The chain carries TRBV5-1 and TRBJ1-2; 8 bases are a match to TRBD1. The length of the CDR3 is 15 residues. V lost 9 bases and J lost 4; bases outside the gene matches: 14. CDR1 and CDR2 from the germline V gene are SGHRS and YFSETQ. In DNA, the CDR3 is TGCGCCAACAGGGAGGGACAGGATCGCACCTATGGCTACACCTTC. This codes for CANREGQDRTYGYTF.